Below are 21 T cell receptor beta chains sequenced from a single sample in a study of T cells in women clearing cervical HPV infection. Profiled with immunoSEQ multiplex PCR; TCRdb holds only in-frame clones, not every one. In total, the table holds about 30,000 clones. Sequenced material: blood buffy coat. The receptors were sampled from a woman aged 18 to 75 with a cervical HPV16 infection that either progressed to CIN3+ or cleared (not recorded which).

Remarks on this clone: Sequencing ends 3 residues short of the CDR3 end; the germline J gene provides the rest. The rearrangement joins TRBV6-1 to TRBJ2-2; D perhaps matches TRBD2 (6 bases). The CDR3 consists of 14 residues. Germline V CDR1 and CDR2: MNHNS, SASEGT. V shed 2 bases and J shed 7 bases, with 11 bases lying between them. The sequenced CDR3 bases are TGTGCCAGCAGTGAAAGGGGCGGGGACGGGGAG. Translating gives CASSERGGDGE. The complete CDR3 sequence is CASSERGGDGELFF.

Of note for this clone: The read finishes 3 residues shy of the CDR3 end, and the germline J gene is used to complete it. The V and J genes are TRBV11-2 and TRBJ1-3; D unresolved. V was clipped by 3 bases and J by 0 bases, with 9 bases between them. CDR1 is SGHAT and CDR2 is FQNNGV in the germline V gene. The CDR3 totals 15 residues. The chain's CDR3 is CASSLVARSGNTIYF. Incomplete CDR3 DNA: TGTGCCAGCAGCTTGGTGGCCCGCTCTGGAAACACC. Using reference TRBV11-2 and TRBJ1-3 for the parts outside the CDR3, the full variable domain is EAGVAQSPRYKIIEKRQSVAFWCNPISGHATLYWYQQILGQGPKLLIQFQNNGVVDDSQLPKDRFSAERLKGVDSTLKIQPAKLEDSAVYLCASSLVARSGNTIYFGEGSWLTVV.

CDR3 DNA (partial): TGCGCCAGCAGTCAGACAGGCCCCTATGGC. Its translation is CASSQTGPYG. In full, the CDR3 reads CASSQTGPYGYTF. The chain is built from TRBV23-1 and TRBJ1-2; weak D call: TRBD1 (6 bases). The observed sequence ends 3 residues before the CDR3 terminus, with the missing tail filled in from the germline J gene. TRBV23-1 is an ORF for which the function is uncertain. The CDR3 loop spans 13 amino acids. V was shortened by 3 bases and J by 4 bases, with 9 bases between the two germline ends.

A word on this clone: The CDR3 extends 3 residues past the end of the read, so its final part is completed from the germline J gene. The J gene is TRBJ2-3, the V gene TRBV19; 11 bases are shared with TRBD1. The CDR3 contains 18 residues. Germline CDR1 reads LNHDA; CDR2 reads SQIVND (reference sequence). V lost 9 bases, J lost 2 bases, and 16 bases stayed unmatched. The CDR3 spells CASHRTGGYGVHTDTQYF. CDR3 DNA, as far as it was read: TGTGCCAGCCACCGGACAGGGGGCTATGGGGTACACACAGATACG.

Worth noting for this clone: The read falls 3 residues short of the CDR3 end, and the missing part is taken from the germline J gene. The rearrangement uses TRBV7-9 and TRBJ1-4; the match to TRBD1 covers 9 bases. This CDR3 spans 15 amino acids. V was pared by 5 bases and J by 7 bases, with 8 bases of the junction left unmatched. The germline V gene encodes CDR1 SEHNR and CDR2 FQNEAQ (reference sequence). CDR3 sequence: CASSGRTGATEKLFF. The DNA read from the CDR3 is TGTGCCAGCAGCGGCCGGACAGGGGCGACTGAAAAA.

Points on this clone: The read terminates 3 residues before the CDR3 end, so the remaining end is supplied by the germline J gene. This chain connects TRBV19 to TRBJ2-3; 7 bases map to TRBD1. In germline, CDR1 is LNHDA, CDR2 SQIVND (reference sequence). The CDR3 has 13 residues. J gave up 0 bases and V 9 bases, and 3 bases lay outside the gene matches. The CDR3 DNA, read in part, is TGTGCCAGCCGGGACAGAAGCACAGATACG. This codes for CASRDRSTDT. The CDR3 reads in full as CASRDRSTDTQYF. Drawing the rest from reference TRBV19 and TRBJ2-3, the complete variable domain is DGGITQSPKYLFRKEGQNVTLSCEQNLNHDAMYWYRQDPGQGLRLIYYSQIVNDFQKGDIAEGYSVSREKKESFPLTVTSAQKNPTAFYLCASRDRSTDTQYFGPGTRLTVL.

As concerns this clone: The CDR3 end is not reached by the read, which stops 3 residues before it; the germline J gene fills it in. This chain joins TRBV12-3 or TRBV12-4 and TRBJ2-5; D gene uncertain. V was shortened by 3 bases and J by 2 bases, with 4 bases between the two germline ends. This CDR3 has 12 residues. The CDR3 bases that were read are TGTGCCAGCAGTTTTCGTCAAGAGACC. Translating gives CASSFRQET. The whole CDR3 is CASSFRQETQYF.

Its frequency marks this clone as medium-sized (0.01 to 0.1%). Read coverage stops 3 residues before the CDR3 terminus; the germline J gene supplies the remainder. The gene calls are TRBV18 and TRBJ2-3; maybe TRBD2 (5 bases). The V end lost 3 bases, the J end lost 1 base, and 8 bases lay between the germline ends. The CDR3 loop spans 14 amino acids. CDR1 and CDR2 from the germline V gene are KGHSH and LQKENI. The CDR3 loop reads CASSPRGGTDTQYF. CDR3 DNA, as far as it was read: TGTGCCAGCTCACCCCGGGGAGGCACAGATACG. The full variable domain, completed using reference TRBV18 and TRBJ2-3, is NAGVMQNPRHLVRRRGQEARLRCSPMKGHSHVYWYRQLPEEGLKFMVYLQKENIIDESGMPKERFSAEFPKEGPSILRIQQVVRGDSAAYFCASSPRGGTDTQYFGPGTRLTVL.

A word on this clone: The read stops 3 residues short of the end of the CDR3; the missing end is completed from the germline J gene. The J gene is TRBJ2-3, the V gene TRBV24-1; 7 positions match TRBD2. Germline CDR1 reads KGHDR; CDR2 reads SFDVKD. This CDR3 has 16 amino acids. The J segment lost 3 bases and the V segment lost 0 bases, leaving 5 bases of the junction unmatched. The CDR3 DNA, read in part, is TGTGCCACCAGTGATTTGCTGGCGGGGGAGACAGATACG. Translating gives CATSDLLAGETDT. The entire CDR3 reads CATSDLLAGETDTQYF.

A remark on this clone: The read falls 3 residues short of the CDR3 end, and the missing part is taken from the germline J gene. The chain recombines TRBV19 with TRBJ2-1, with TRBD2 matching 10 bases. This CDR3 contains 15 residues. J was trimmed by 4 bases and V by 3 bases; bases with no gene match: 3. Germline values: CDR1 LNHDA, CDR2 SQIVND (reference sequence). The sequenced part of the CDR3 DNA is TGTGCCAGTAGTATCGGACTAGCGGAATACAATGAG. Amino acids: CASSIGLAEYNE. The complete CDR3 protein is CASSIGLAEYNEQFF.

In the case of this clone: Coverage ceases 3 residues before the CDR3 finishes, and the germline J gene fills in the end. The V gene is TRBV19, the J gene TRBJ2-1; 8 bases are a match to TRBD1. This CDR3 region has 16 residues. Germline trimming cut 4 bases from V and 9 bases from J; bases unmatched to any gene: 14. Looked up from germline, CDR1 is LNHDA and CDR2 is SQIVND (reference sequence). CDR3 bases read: TGTGCCAGTAGTAAGGACAGGGCCGGGCCGGAGGGTGAG. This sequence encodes CASSKDRAGPEGE. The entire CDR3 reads CASSKDRAGPEGEQFF.

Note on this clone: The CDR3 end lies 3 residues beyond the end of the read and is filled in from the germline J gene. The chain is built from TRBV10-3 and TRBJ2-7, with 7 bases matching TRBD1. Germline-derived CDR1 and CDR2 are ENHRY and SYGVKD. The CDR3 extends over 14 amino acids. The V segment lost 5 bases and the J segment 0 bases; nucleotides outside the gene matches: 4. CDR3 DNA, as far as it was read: TGTGCCATCAGTCCGGGACAGAACTCCTACGAG. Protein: CAISPGQNSYE. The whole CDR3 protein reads CAISPGQNSYEQYF.

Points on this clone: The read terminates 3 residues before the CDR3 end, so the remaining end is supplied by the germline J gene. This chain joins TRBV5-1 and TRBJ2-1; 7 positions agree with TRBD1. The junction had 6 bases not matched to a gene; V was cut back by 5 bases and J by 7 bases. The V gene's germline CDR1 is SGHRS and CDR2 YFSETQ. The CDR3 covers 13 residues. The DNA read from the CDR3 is TGCGCCAGCAGAATCGGACAGGCAAATGAG. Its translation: CASRIGQANE. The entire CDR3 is CASRIGQANEQFF.

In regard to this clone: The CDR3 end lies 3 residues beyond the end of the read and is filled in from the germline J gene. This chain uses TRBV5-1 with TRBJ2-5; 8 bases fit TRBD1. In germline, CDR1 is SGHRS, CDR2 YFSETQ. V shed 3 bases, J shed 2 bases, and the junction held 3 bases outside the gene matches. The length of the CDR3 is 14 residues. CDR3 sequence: CASSSGQGQETQYF. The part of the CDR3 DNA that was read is TGCGCCAGCAGCTCTGGACAGGGACAAGAGACC.

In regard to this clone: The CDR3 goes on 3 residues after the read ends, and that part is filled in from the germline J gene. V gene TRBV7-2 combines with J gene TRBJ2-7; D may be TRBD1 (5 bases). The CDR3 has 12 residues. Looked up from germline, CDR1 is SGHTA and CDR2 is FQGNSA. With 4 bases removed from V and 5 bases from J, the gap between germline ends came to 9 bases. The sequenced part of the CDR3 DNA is TGTGCCAGCAGCTCCGACAGCCACGAG. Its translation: CASSSDSHE. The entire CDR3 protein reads CASSSDSHEQYF.

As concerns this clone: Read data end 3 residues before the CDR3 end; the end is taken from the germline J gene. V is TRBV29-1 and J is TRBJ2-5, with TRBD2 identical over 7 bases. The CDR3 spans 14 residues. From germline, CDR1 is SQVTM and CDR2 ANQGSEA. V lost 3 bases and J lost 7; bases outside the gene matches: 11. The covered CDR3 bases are TGCAGCGTTGATGGGCTAGCGGCCTCTGGGACC. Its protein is CSVDGLAASGT. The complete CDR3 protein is CSVDGLAASGTQYF.

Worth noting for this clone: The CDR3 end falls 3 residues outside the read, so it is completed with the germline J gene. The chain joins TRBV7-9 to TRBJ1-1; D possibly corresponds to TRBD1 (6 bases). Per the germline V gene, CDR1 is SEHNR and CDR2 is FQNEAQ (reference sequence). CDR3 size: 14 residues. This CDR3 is CASSFGGQDNEAFF. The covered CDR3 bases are TGTGCCAGCAGTTTCGGGGGGCAAGACAATGAG.

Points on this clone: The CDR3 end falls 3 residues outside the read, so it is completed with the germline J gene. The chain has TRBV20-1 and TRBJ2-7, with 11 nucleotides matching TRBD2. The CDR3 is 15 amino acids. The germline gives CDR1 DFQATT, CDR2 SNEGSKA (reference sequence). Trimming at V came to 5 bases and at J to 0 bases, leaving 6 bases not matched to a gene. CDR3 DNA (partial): TGCAGTGCTCAGCTGGGGACTAGCGGCTCCTACGAG. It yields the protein CSAQLGTSGSYE. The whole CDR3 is CSAQLGTSGSYEQYF.

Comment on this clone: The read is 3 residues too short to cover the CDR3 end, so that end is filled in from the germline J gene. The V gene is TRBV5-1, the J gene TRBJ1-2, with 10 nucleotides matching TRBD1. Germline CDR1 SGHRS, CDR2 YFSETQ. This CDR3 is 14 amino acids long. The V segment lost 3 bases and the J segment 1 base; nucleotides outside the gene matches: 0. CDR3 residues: CASSWDRGNYGYTF. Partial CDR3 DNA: TGCGCCAGCAGCTGGGACAGGGGTAACTATGGC. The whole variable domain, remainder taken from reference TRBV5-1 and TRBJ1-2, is KAGVTQTPRYLIKTRGQQVTLSCSPISGHRSVSWYQQTPGQGLQFLFEYFSETQRNKGNFPGRFSGRQFSNSRSEMNVSTLELGDSALYLCASSWDRGNYGYTFGSGTRLTVV.

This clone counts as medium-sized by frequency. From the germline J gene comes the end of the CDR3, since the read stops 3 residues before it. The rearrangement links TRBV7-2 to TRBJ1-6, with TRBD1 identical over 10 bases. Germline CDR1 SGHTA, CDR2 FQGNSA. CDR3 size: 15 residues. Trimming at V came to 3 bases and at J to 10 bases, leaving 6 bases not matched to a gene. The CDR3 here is CASSFPGQGHSPLHF. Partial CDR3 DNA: TGTGCCAGCAGCTTTCCGGGACAGGGGCACTCACCC.

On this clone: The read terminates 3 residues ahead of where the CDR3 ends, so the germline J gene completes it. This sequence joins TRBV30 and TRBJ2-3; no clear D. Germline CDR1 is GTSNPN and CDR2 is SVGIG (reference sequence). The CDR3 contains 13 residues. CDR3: CAWSVPSLETQYF. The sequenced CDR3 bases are TGTGCCTGGAGTGTACCGTCTCTAGAGACG.